The rows below give T cell receptor beta chains drawn from one sample of a study of cytomegalovirus exposure and HLA in healthy donors. Clones were sequenced by immunoSEQ multiplex PCR, and TCRdb holds only the in-frame ones, with some missing. The data include 180,000 or so clones; the top ten clones carry around 0.74%. Sequenced input: PBMCs. Receptors were obtained from a boy younger than 18 in good health and CMV-seronegative. CDR3s include the opening cysteine and the closing phenylalanine or tryptophan. The D gene is left open where the match is weak.

d_call | j_call | v_call | cdr3_nt | cdr3_aa
TRBD1 | TRBJ1-6 | TRBV7-7 | TGTGCTAGCAGGCGTCGAGACAGGGTTTCACCCCTCCACTTT | CASRRRDRVSPLHF
- | TRBJ1-5 | TRBV20-1 | TGCAGTGCTGGGCTGGGAGCAGCCCAGCATTTT | CSAGLGAAQHF
TRBD1 | TRBJ2-1 | TRBV23-1 | TGCGCCAGCAGTCAATCTGACAGGGGCTCCCGGGGAGGCTACAATGAGCAGTTCTTC | CASSQSDRGSRGGYNEQFF
- | TRBJ2-1 | TRBV30 | TGTGCCTGGGGGGGGGCACCAGTCTACAATGAGCAGTTCTTC | CAWGGAPVYNEQFF
TRBD1 | TRBJ1-1 | TRBV5-4 | TGTGCCAGCAGCCATCTGACAGGGGGTGTCACTGAAGCTTTCTTT | CASSHLTGGVTEAFF
- | TRBJ2-1 | TRBV7-3 | TGTGCCAGCAGCCTCCTGGCCCTAGTGGATAATGAGCAGTTCTTC | CASSLLALVDNEQFF
- | TRBJ1-4 | TRBV5-1 | TGCGCCAGCAGAGAGGGAGCCACAACTAATGAAAAACTGTTTTTT | CASREGATTNEKLFF
- | TRBJ1-3 | TRBV5-1 | TGCGCCAGCAGCTGGGGGGACTTGCACTCTGGAAACACCATATATTTT | CASSWGDLHSGNTIYF
TRBD2 | TRBJ2-5 | TRBV15 | TGTGCCACCAGCAGAGAGATTCGGCGGGGGGCTACCCAAGAGACCCAGTACTTC | CATSREIRRGATQETQYF
- | TRBJ1-5 | TRBV5-4 | TGTGCCAGCAGTGATGGTACAGGGACCCAGCCCCAGCATTTT | CASSDGTGTQPQHF
TRBD2 | TRBJ2-7 | TRBV5-6 | TGTGCCAGCAGCTTGTATGCTGCTAGCGGAGCCTACGAGCAGTACTTC | CASSLYAASGAYEQYF
- | TRBJ2-2 | TRBV6-5 | TGTGCCAGCAATGGGCCCGATGGTGCCGGGGAGCTGTTTTTT | CASNGPDGAGELFF
- | TRBJ1-1 | TRBV29-1 | TGCACCCTCTCCCAGGGGATGAACACTGAAGCTTTCTTT | CTLSQGMNTEAFF
- | TRBJ1-1 | TRBV4-1 | TGCGCCAGCAGACTACAGGGAGCAAGCACTGAAGCTTTCTTT | CASRLQGASTEAFF
- | TRBJ2-4 | TRBV15 | TGTGCCACCAGCGGACAAGTAGCCAAAAACATTCAGTACTTC | CATSGQVAKNIQYF
TRBD1 | TRBJ2-5 | TRBV5-1 | TGCGCCAGCAGCTCTCTACCCGGGACAGGGGCTGGAGAGACCCAGTACTTC | CASSSLPGTGAGETQYF
TRBD2 | TRBJ2-5 | TRBV6-1 | TGTGCCAGCACTCTGACTAGCGGGGTCCAAGAGACCCAGTACTTC | CASTLTSGVQETQYF
TRBD1 | TRBJ1-4 | TRBV5-6 | TGTGCCAGCAGCCCGGGGACAGGATGGCAAAAACTGTTTTTT | CASSPGTGWQKLFF
- | TRBJ2-5 | TRBV27 | TGTGCCAGCAGCTTACGAGGGCTCCGAGAGACCCAGTACTTC | CASSLRGLRETQYF
- | TRBJ2-3 | TRBV7-3 | TGTGCCAGCAGCTTACAGGGGCGGACAGATACGCAGTATTTT | CASSLQGRTDTQYF
- | TRBJ1-5 | TRBV18 | TGTGCCAGCTCACCAAAGGAGGGAAATCAGCCCCAGCATTTT | CASSPKEGNQPQHF
TRBD1 | TRBJ1-1 | TRBV5-6 | TGTGCCAGCAGCGAGACAGGGGGAAACGTTGTTAAGGACACTGAAGCTTTCTTT | CASSETGGNVVKDTEAFF
TRBD2 | TRBJ2-7 | TRBV25-1 | TGTGCCAGCAGCCCGGGGGGGTGGCCCTACGAGCAGTACTTC | CASSPGGWPYEQYF
- | TRBJ1-2 | TRBV6-5 | TGTGCCAGCAGTTACTCGAATTTTGGCAGGCGCAGCGGCTACACCTTC | CASSYSNFGRRSGYTF
TRBD1 | TRBJ1-5 | TRBV18 | TGTGCCAGCTCACCGCAGGGGGGAGAGCCCCAGCATTTT | CASSPQGGEPQHF
TRBD1 | TRBJ2-7 | TRBV5-1 | TGCGCCAGCAGCTCCCCCGGGACAGGGCTCTACGAGCAGTACTTC | CASSSPGTGLYEQYF
- | TRBJ2-5 | TRBV5-4 | TGTGCCAGCAGCCCCGAGGGGACGATTAGCGGAGGGGCCGGAAAGACCCAGTACTTC | CASSPEGTISGGAGKTQYF
TRBD1 | TRBJ1-2 | TRBV4-1 | TGCGCCAGCAGCACTAACAGGGGGCCAGGCTATGGCTACACCTTC | CASSTNRGPGYGYTF
TRBD2 | TRBJ2-3 | TRBV7-3 | TGTGCCAGCAGCCGGGGGGTTAGCACAGATACGCAGTATTTT | CASSRGVSTDTQYF
- | TRBJ2-7 | TRBV7-8 | TGTGCCAGCAGCGGCACTGGGCCCTACGAGCAGTACTTC | CASSGTGPYEQYF
TRBD2 | TRBJ2-2 | TRBV28 | TGTGCCAGCATTCGTAGCGGGGTAGGGACCGGGGAGCTGTTTTTT | CASIRSGVGTGELFF
- | TRBJ2-3 | TRBV27 | TGTGCCAGCACGAGGGGGACAACTGATACGCAGTATTTT | CASTRGTTDTQYF
- | TRBJ2-7 | TRBV7-8 | TGTGCCGGTGCGGGGCAGGAATCCTACGAGCAGTACTTC | CAGAGQESYEQYF
- | TRBJ1-4 | TRBV6-1 | TGTGCCAGCACCCGAGGGGGTGAAAAACTGTTTTTT | CASTRGGEKLFF
- | TRBJ2-2 | TRBV2 | TGTGCCAGCCGGACTGGCCACACCGGGGAGCTGTTTTTT | CASRTGHTGELFF
- | TRBJ2-1 | TRBV7-8 | TGTGCCAGCAGCTATGGGACACCTATAGACAATGAGCAGTTCTTC | CASSYGTPIDNEQFF
TRBD1 | TRBJ2-7 | TRBV9 | TGTGCCAGCAGCGCTCGAGGGACAGCCCCCTACGAGCAGTACTTC | CASSARGTAPYEQYF
- | TRBJ1-1 | TRBV13 | TGTGCCAGCAGCGACCCGGACAGTAACACTGAAGCTTTCTTT | CASSDPDSNTEAFF
TRBD1 | TRBJ1-1 | TRBV4-1 | TGCGCCAGCAGCCAGAGGGGACTTCGGGACAGTATGAACACTGAAGCTTTCTTT | CASSQRGLRDSMNTEAFF
TRBD1 | TRBJ1-6 | TRBV5-6 | TGTGCCAGCAGGGGACAGATAAATTCACCCCTCCACTTT | CASRGQINSPLHF
TRBD2 | TRBJ2-1 | TRBV6-5 | TGTGCCAGCAGCGTTAGCGGGGGGGCCAGAGAGCAGTTCTTC | CASSVSGGAREQFF
- | TRBJ1-6 | TRBV4-1 | TGCGCCAGCAGCCCGAGGGGGAGCTCCTATAATTCACCCCTCCACTTT | CASSPRGSSYNSPLHF